The 19 T cell receptor beta chains below were found in one sample sequenced in a study of cytomegalovirus exposure and HLA in healthy donors. PCR employed 60 Vbeta and 13 Jbeta primers. Profiling relied on immunoSEQ multiplex PCR, and the TCRdb table lists in-frame clones only, not all of them. The table lists 210,000 or so clones, about 74% of them singletons, with roughly 16% in the top ten. The sample comprised PBMCs. The receptor source for this set is a man aged 40-55 years in good health and CMV-seronegative.

The rearrangement uses TRBV10-2 and TRBJ2-2; 8 positions agree with TRBD2. V dropped 10 bases and J dropped 5; count of bases not matched to a gene: 12. Per germline, CDR1 WSHSY and CDR2 SAAADI. The CDR3 length is 15 residues. The chain's CDR3 is CATKAGVTGTGELFF. The CDR3 DNA reads TGCGCCACCAAAGCGGGAGTGACGGGGACCGGGGAGCTGTTTTTT.

The V and J genes are TRBV5-4 and TRBJ1-1; D is possibly TRBD1 (5 bases). The CDR3 length is 14 residues. Germline loops: CDR1 SGHNT, CDR2 YYREEE (reference sequence). V lost 3 bases and J lost 1, with 10 bases in between. The CDR3 bases are TGTGCCAGCAGCTACTCCGACAGGAACACTGAAGCTTTCTTT. Residues: CASSYSDRNTEAFF. Drawing the rest from reference TRBV5-4 and TRBJ1-1, the complete variable domain is ETGVTQSPTHLIKTRGQQVTLRCSSQSGHNTVSWYQQALGQGPQFIFQYYREEENGRGNFPPRFSGLQFPNYSSELNVNALELDDSALYLCASSYSDRNTEAFFGQGTRLTVV.

This chain links TRBV27 with TRBJ1-5; 11 bases align to TRBD1. J was trimmed by 7 bases and V by 5 bases; bases with no gene match: 7. CDR3 length equals 15 residues. The V gene's germline CDR1 is MNHEY and CDR2 SMNVEV (reference sequence). DNA of the CDR3: TGTGCCAGCAGTCCTAGTGGACAGGGGGCCCAGCCCCAGCATTTT. Translated, it gives CASSPSGQGAQPQHF.

This chain connects TRBV6-5 to TRBJ2-3; possibly TRBD2 for D (6 bases). CDR1 is MNHEY, CDR2 SVGAGI, per germline. The ends were cut back, 0 bases at V and 4 bases at J, with 8 bases in the middle. The CDR3 totals 14 residues. CDR3 region: CASSYSPGADTQYF. The CDR3 DNA reads TGTGCCAGCAGTTACTCCCCGGGGGCAGATACGCAGTATTTT.

The rearrangement uses TRBV7-2 and TRBJ2-7; D perhaps matches TRBD2 (5 bases). Germline lookup yields CDR1 SGHTA and CDR2 FQGNSA. The CDR3 runs to 12 residues. V was pared by 5 bases and J by 7 bases, with 12 bases between. This chain's CDR3 is CASSPEPGEQYF. The CDR3 DNA reads as TGTGCCAGCAGCCCGGAGCCGGGGGAGCAGTACTTC.

This chain links TRBV10-2 with TRBJ1-2; D ambiguous. Deletions cut 7 bases from V and 5 bases from J, with 14 bases between. Germline V lookup: CDR1 WSHSY, CDR2 SAAADI. This CDR3 is 13 amino acids long. The CDR3 region is CASIKTGEYGYTF. CDR3 DNA sequence: TGCGCCAGCATCAAGACCGGGGAATATGGCTACACCTTC.

The V gene is TRBV4-1, the J gene TRBJ1-1, with D perhaps TRBD1 (5 bases). Germline assignment: CDR1 MGHRA and CDR2 YSYEKL. Trimming removed 4 bases at V and 4 bases at J, with 13 bases between. The CDR3 loop spans 14 amino acids. The CDR3 protein is CASSPRLGATEAFF. In nucleotides, the CDR3 is TGCGCCAGCAGCCCCAGACTTGGGGCCACTGAAGCTTTCTTT.

The CDR3 is CASSTSGSPGNEQYF. Written as DNA, the CDR3 is TGTGCCAGCAGCACTAGCGGGAGTCCAGGGAACGAGCAGTACTTC. The chain has TRBV9 and TRBJ2-7, with TRBD2 identical over 11 bases. The J segment lost 5 bases and the V segment lost 4 bases, leaving 8 bases of the junction unmatched. The CDR3 loop spans 15 amino acids. The germline V gene has CDR1 SGDLS and CDR2 YYNGEE.

The genes are TRBV4-1 and TRBJ2-6, with D possibly TRBD1 on 6 matching bases. CDR3 length: 19 amino acids. Trimming left V 0 bases short and J 0 bases short, with 15 bases between. From germline, CDR1 is MGHRA and CDR2 YSYEKL. This CDR3 is CASSQDARGSYSGANVLTF. The CDR3 DNA reads TGCGCCAGCAGCCAAGATGCAAGGGGGTCCTACTCTGGGGCCAACGTCCTGACTTTC.

This clone came up a few times. CDR3 coding DNA: TGTGCCAGCAGCCAAGATGTTGGCGGTTCTGGGGAGCTGTTTTTT. It is translated as CASSQDVGGSGELFF. The rearrangement uses TRBV4-2 and TRBJ2-2; D is ambiguous. Germline loops: CDR1 LGHNA, CDR2 YNFKEQ. This CDR3 comprises 15 residues. V was shortened by 0 bases and J by 8 bases, with 13 bases between the two germline ends.

A single count supports this clone. The chain has TRBV18 and TRBJ2-1, with unresolved D. The CDR3 loop spans 13 amino acids. V was pared by 1 base and J by 6 bases, with 7 bases between. Germline V CDR1 and CDR2: KGHSH, LQKENI. The CDR3 protein is CASSPQRGNEQFF. CDR3 nucleotide sequence: TGTGCCAGCTCACCACAAAGAGGCAATGAGCAGTTCTTC.

This clone was seen only once. This rearrangement joins TRBV7-2 to TRBJ2-5, with TRBD2 identical over 9 bases. V trimming: 5 bases; J trimming: 2 bases; junction bases outside the gene matches: 9. Germline V gene sequence: CDR1 SGHTA, CDR2 FQGNSA. This CDR3 is built from 16 residues. This CDR3 reads CASSLGAGGRQETQYF. Written as DNA, the CDR3 is TGTGCCAGCAGCCTAGGGGCGGGGGGGCGTCAAGAGACCCAGTACTTC.

The gene calls are TRBV28 and TRBJ2-7; TRBD2 might be the D (6 bases). The CDR3 consists of 18 residues. Trimming took 5 bases from V and 4 from J, leaving 27 bases between them. The germline V gene has CDR1 MDHEN and CDR2 SYDVKM. CDR3 DNA: TGTGCCAGCAGTCCATGGGCGTCAATAGGGCGGGGAGGATACGAGCAGTACTTC. Its protein product is CASSPWASIGRGGYEQYF.

The genes are TRBV25-1 and TRBJ1-2; D is unresolved. The CDR3 length is 14 residues. Germline CDR1 is MGHDK and CDR2 is SYGVNS. V dropped 3 bases and J dropped 5 bases, with 13 bases sitting between them. CDR3 region: CASSEVGHAYGYTF. The CDR3 DNA follows: TGTGCCAGCAGTGAGGTTGGGCACGCTTATGGCTACACCTTC.

This clone is a singleton in its sample. The chain carries TRBV5-1 and TRBJ2-5, with 7 bases fitting TRBD1. The length of the CDR3 is 15 residues. V trimming: 5 bases; J trimming: 2 bases; junction bases outside the gene matches: 9. CDR1 is SGHRS, CDR2 YFSETQ, per germline. The DNA of the CDR3 is TGCGCCAGCAGGGAGGTCGGACAGGTACAAGAGACCCAGTACTTC. It is translated as CASREVGQVQETQYF.

The chain has TRBV9 and TRBJ2-3, with 8 nucleotides matching TRBD2. The CDR3 contains 19 residues. CDR1 is SGDLS and CDR2 is YYNGEE in the germline V gene. The ends lost 1 base at V and 2 bases at J; junction bases unmatched: 15. CDR3 DNA sequence: TGTGCCAGCAGCGTAAATCCGGGACTAGAAATGTTAATCACAGATACGCAGTATTTT. Amino acids: CASSVNPGLEMLITDTQYF.

This chain joins TRBV14 and TRBJ2-5; a weak D match, TRBD2 (6 bases). CDR3 length equals 15 residues. The germline V gene has CDR1 SGHDN and CDR2 FVKESK. With 0 bases removed from V and 4 bases from J, the gap between germline ends came to 12 bases. The CDR3 DNA follows: TGTGCCAGCAGCCAAGAGTGGCAGGGACTAGAGACCCAGTACTTC. Its protein product is CASSQEWQGLETQYF.

This clone turned up a few times. The rearrangement links TRBV27 to TRBJ2-2, with D uncertain. Looked up from germline, CDR1 is MNHEY and CDR2 is SMNVEV (reference sequence). Trimming took 10 bases from V and 3 from J, leaving 15 bases between them. The CDR3 has 14 residues. The CDR3 bases are TGTGCCACCCAACCCGGGTCCTACACCGGGGAGCTGTTTTTT. It encodes CATQPGSYTGELFF.

The rearrangement joins TRBV6-6 to TRBJ2-2, with D perhaps matching TRBD2 (6 bases). The germline gives CDR1 MNHNY, CDR2 SVGAGI (reference sequence). The CDR3 is 14 amino acids. The germline V and J ends were trimmed by 3 bases and 7 bases, with 12 bases remaining between them. The CDR3 DNA reads TGTGCCAGCAGTTATGTAAAGGGAGGCGGGGAGCTGTTTTTT. It encodes CASSYVKGGGELFF.